This section outlines one TCR beta chain sequence together with its context. The sample belongs to a study of cytomegalovirus exposure and HLA in healthy donors. The donors belonged to the approximately 120-subject validation cohort, separate from the roughly 600-subject first cohort. The CDR3 covers 16 residues. Losses at the gene ends were 2 bases for V and 5 bases for J; bases not matched to a gene: 5. Germline V gene lookup returns CDR1 LGHNA and CDR2 YNFKEQ. Clones were sequenced by immunoSEQ multiplex PCR, and TCRdb holds only the in-frame ones, with some missing. The sample consists of over 110,000 clones, just under 85% of them appearing once.

Material for sequencing was PBMCs. The sequence was collected from a woman aged 25 to 45 in good health and CMV-seronegative. V usage is TRBV4-2 and J usage is TRBJ1-4, with 10 bases fitting TRBD1. This CDR3 is CASSQFRTGGNEKLFF. The DNA of the CDR3 is TGTGCCAGCAGCCAATTCCGGACAGGGGGGAATGAAAAACTGTTTTTT.